A selection of T cell receptor beta chains follows, all from one sample in a study of control samples from healthy donors and cancer patients. Some clones are missing from TCRdb's copy, which holds only in-frame ones; the method was immunoSEQ multiplex PCR. The table has about 410,000 clones, around nine tenths seen once. Material: PBMCs. All receptors come from a man aged 40-55 years with head and neck cancer. CDR3s include the opening cysteine and the closing phenylalanine or tryptophan. Fields, in order: clone size, D gene, J gene, V gene, CDR3 protein, CDR3 DNA. The D gene is left open where the match is weak. The size of a clone is reported for some rows only, either as once, few or many, or as a class for expanded clones.

abundance: .; d_gene: .; j_gene: TRBJ1-4; v_gene: TRBV12-3/TRBV12-4; CDR3aa: CASSPTPPEKLFF; CDR3nt: TGTGCCAGCAGCCCTACCCCCCCCGAAAAACTGTTTTTT
abundance: few; d_gene: .; j_gene: TRBJ1-2; v_gene: TRBV6-1; CDR3aa: CASSEAFGSVYGYTF; CDR3nt: TGTGCCAGCAGTGAAGCTTTCGGCAGCGTCTATGGCTACACCTTC
abundance: .; d_gene: TRBD1; j_gene: TRBJ2-7; v_gene: TRBV28; CDR3aa: CASGGSGTGSVYEQYF; CDR3nt: TGTGCCAGCGGGGGATCCGGGACAGGGTCAGTCTACGAGCAGTACTTC
abundance: .; d_gene: .; j_gene: TRBJ1-3; v_gene: TRBV4-1; CDR3aa: CASSQRRGSGNTIYF; CDR3nt: TGCGCCAGCAGCCAGCGCAGGGGTTCTGGAAACACCATATATTTT
abundance: .; d_gene: .; j_gene: TRBJ1-3; v_gene: TRBV5-1; CDR3aa: CASSSISGNTIYF; CDR3nt: TGCGCCAGCAGCTCTATCTCTGGAAACACCATATATTTT
abundance: .; d_gene: .; j_gene: TRBJ1-5; v_gene: TRBV15; CDR3aa: CATSRDRGNTREHF; CDR3nt: TGTGCCACCAGCAGAGATCGGGGGAACACCCGTGAGCATTTT
abundance: once; d_gene: .; j_gene: TRBJ2-5; v_gene: TRBV5-1; CDR3aa: CASSAQGGRETQYF; CDR3nt: TGCGCCAGCAGCGCACAGGGCGGTAGGGAGACCCAGTACTTC
abundance: .; d_gene: TRBD2; j_gene: TRBJ2-7; v_gene: TRBV10-1; CDR3aa: CASSSGLAGVNEQYF; CDR3nt: TGCGCCAGCAGTTCTGGACTAGCGGGGGTGAACGAGCAGTACTTC
abundance: .; d_gene: .; j_gene: TRBJ1-6; v_gene: TRBV4-2; CDR3aa: CASSQVEGTNSPLHF; CDR3nt: TGTGCCAGCAGCCAAGTAGAGGGGACCAATTCACCCCTCCACTTT
abundance: .; d_gene: TRBD2; j_gene: TRBJ2-5; v_gene: TRBV7-2; CDR3aa: CASSPGLAVETQYF; CDR3nt: TGTGCCAGCAGCCCAGGACTAGCGGTTGAGACCCAGTACTTC
abundance: .; d_gene: .; j_gene: TRBJ2-1; v_gene: TRBV5-1; CDR3aa: CASSLVGAALNEQFF; CDR3nt: TGCGCCAGCAGCTTGGTTGGTGCGGCCCTCAATGAGCAGTTCTTC
abundance: .; d_gene: TRBD2; j_gene: TRBJ2-1; v_gene: TRBV2; CDR3aa: CASNSGSGDYNEQFF; CDR3nt: TGTGCCAGCAACTCCGGTAGCGGGGATTACAATGAGCAGTTCTTC
abundance: .; d_gene: .; j_gene: TRBJ2-7; v_gene: TRBV12-3/TRBV12-4; CDR3aa: CASSRPGQYEQYF; CDR3nt: TGTGCCAGCAGCCGGCCAGGACAATACGAGCAGTACTTC
abundance: .; d_gene: .; j_gene: TRBJ2-1; v_gene: TRBV9; CDR3aa: CASSVVPGDGNEQFF; CDR3nt: TGTGCCAGCAGCGTAGTGCCCGGGGACGGCAATGAGCAGTTCTTC
abundance: .; d_gene: .; j_gene: TRBJ2-4; v_gene: TRBV11-2; CDR3aa: CASSLDGETGNIQYF; CDR3nt: TGTGCCAGCAGCTTAGATGGGGAAACGGGGAACATTCAGTACTTC
abundance: .; d_gene: TRBD1; j_gene: TRBJ1-1; v_gene: TRBV7-9; CDR3aa: CASGGTATEAFF; CDR3nt: TGTGCCAGCGGGGGGACAGCCACTGAAGCTTTCTTT
abundance: .; d_gene: .; j_gene: TRBJ1-4; v_gene: TRBV7-2; CDR3aa: CASSLLGQPNEKLFF; CDR3nt: TGTGCCAGCAGCTTATTAGGGCAGCCTAATGAAAAACTGTTTTTT
abundance: .; d_gene: .; j_gene: TRBJ2-2; v_gene: TRBV21-1; CDR3aa: CASSPEGHRNTGELFF; CDR3nt: TGTGCCAGCAGCCCCGAGGGACACCGGAACACCGGGGAGCTGTTTTTT
abundance: .; d_gene: .; j_gene: TRBJ1-4; v_gene: TRBV7-2; CDR3aa: CASSPGGSNEKLFF; CDR3nt: TGTGCCAGCAGCCCCGGGGGGAGCAATGAAAAACTGTTTTTT
abundance: .; d_gene: .; j_gene: TRBJ1-2; v_gene: TRBV5-1; CDR3aa: CASSSRQPSNDYTF; CDR3nt: TGCGCCAGCAGCTCCAGACAGCCCTCTAATGACTACACCTTC
abundance: once; d_gene: .; j_gene: TRBJ2-7; v_gene: TRBV7-2; CDR3aa: CASSLEAATYEQYF; CDR3nt: TGTGCCAGCAGCTTAGAGGCAGCGACCTACGAGCAGTACTTC
abundance: .; d_gene: .; j_gene: TRBJ2-1; v_gene: TRBV20-1; CDR3aa: CSAKNGEQFF; CDR3nt: TGCAGTGCTAAGAACGGTGAGCAGTTCTTC
abundance: .; d_gene: .; j_gene: TRBJ1-2; v_gene: TRBV6-6; CDR3aa: CASSNNAGNYGYTF; CDR3nt: TGTGCCAGCAGTAACAACGCGGGAAACTATGGCTACACCTTC
abundance: once; d_gene: .; j_gene: TRBJ2-1; v_gene: TRBV9; CDR3aa: CASSVSGSDYNEQFF; CDR3nt: TGTGCCAGCAGCGTATCCGGGTCCGACTACAATGAGCAGTTCTTC
abundance: .; d_gene: TRBD1; j_gene: TRBJ1-1; v_gene: TRBV19; CDR3aa: CASSIATGVHTEAFF; CDR3nt: TGTGCCAGTAGTATTGCTACAGGGGTCCACACTGAAGCTTTCTTT
abundance: .; d_gene: TRBD1; j_gene: TRBJ2-1; v_gene: TRBV27; CDR3aa: CASSPLGTGKLNEQFF; CDR3nt: TGTGCCAGCAGCCCTCTCGGGACAGGGAAACTCAATGAGCAGTTCTTC
abundance: .; d_gene: .; j_gene: TRBJ1-3; v_gene: TRBV2; CDR3aa: CASIGFRETNTIYF; CDR3nt: TGTGCCAGCATTGGCTTCAGAGAAACAAACACCATATATTTT
abundance: once; d_gene: .; j_gene: TRBJ1-1; v_gene: TRBV30; CDR3aa: CAWNRGMNTEAFF; CDR3nt: TGTGCCTGGAATCGGGGAATGAACACTGAAGCTTTCTTT
abundance: .; d_gene: .; j_gene: TRBJ1-1; v_gene: TRBV4-2; CDR3aa: CASSQAGGLDTEAFF; CDR3nt: TGTGCCAGCAGCCAAGCGGGGGGGCTCGACACTGAAGCTTTCTTT
abundance: .; d_gene: TRBD1; j_gene: TRBJ2-3; v_gene: TRBV29-1; CDR3aa: CSADLPGQGAYTQYF; CDR3nt: TGCAGCGCTGACCTTCCGGGACAGGGGGCCTATACGCAGTATTTT
abundance: .; d_gene: .; j_gene: TRBJ2-2; v_gene: TRBV11-2; CDR3aa: CASSFGGLSGELFF; CDR3nt: TGTGCCAGCAGCTTCGGGGGGCTGAGCGGGGAGCTGTTTTTT
abundance: .; d_gene: .; j_gene: TRBJ1-3; v_gene: TRBV7-9; CDR3aa: CASRPAGDGNTIYF; CDR3nt: TGTGCCAGCAGGCCGGCGGGGGACGGAAACACCATATATTTT
abundance: .; d_gene: TRBD1; j_gene: TRBJ1-6; v_gene: TRBV3-1/TRBV3-2; CDR3aa: CASSSTGGYSPLHF; CDR3nt: TGTGCCAGCAGCTCGACAGGGGGGTATTCACCCCTCCACTTT
abundance: .; d_gene: TRBD1; j_gene: TRBJ1-3; v_gene: TRBV12-3/TRBV12-4; CDR3aa: CASSRTGWNTIYF; CDR3nt: TGTGCCAGCAGCCGGACAGGGTGGAACACCATATATTTT
abundance: .; d_gene: TRBD1; j_gene: TRBJ2-7; v_gene: TRBV7-3; CDR3aa: CASSPGQGFYEQYF; CDR3nt: TGTGCCAGCAGTCCGGGACAGGGGTTCTACGAGCAGTACTTC
abundance: .; d_gene: .; j_gene: TRBJ1-4; v_gene: TRBV4-1; CDR3aa: CASSQGMTRFNEKLFF; CDR3nt: TGCGCCAGCAGCCAAGGGATGACGAGGTTTAATGAAAAACTGTTTTTT
abundance: .; d_gene: .; j_gene: TRBJ2-2; v_gene: TRBV9; CDR3aa: CASSVDGSGELFF; CDR3nt: TGTGCCAGCAGCGTAGACGGTTCCGGGGAGCTGTTTTTT
abundance: few; d_gene: TRBD1; j_gene: TRBJ2-7; v_gene: TRBV9; CDR3aa: CASTPGTGSRYEQYF; CDR3nt: TGTGCCAGTACCCCCGGGACAGGGAGTCGGTACGAGCAGTACTTC
abundance: .; d_gene: .; j_gene: TRBJ1-1; v_gene: TRBV3-1/TRBV3-2; CDR3aa: CASSQVRDSEAFF; CDR3nt: TGTGCCAGCAGCCAAGTCAGGGATTCTGAAGCTTTCTTT